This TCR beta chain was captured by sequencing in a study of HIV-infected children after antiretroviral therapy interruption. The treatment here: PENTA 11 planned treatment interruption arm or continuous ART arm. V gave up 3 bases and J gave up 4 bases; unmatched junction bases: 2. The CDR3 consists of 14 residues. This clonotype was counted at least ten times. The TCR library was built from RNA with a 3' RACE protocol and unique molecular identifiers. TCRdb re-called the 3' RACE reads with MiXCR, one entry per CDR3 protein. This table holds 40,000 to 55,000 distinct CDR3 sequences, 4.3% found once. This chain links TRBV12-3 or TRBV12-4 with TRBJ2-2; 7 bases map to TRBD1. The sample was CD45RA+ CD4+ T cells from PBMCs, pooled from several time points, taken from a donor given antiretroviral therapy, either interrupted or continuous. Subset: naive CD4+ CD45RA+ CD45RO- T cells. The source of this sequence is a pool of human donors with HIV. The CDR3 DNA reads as TGTGCCAGCAGTTTGGGGACAGCCACCGGGGAGCTGTTTTTT. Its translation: CASSLGTATGELFF.